The 27 T cell receptor beta chains listed next were all sequenced from one sample in a study of T cells in Graves' hyperthyroidism and ophthalmopathy. Template material for amplifying TCR beta CDR3 regions consisted of RNA transcripts. The HTBI primer set drove a first-round RT-PCR of the TCR CDR3. A single record per CDR3 protein comes from TCRdb applying MiXCR to the multiplex PCR reads. The table lists approximately 400,000 distinct CDR3 sequences, under 20% of them singletons. The specimen sequenced was blood. These receptors came from a young man with Graves' ophthalmopathy.

The rearrangement joins TRBV6-2 or TRBV6-3 to TRBJ2-1; 11 bases are shared with TRBD2. The trim removed 7 bases at V and 9 bases at J, leaving 8 bases unmatched. From germline, CDR1 is MNHEY and CDR2 SVGEGT. This CDR3 is built from 14 residues. The DNA for the CDR3 is TGTGCCAGCACCTTAGCGGGGGGGCGCAGTGAGCAGTTCTTC. Translated: CASTLAGGRSEQFF.

This clonotype was detected a few times. This chain joins TRBV19 and TRBJ1-1; D is perhaps TRBD1 (6 bases). Deletions cut 3 bases from V and 0 bases from J, with 17 bases between. The germline V gene has CDR1 LNHDA and CDR2 SQIVND (reference sequence). This CDR3 comprises 17 residues. The CDR3 DNA follows: TGTGCCAGTAGTATCGGGACACTCTACCTATTGAACACTGAAGCTTTCTTT. Translating gives CASSIGTLYLLNTEAFF.

This clonotype was seen a few times. The chain couples TRBV6-1 to TRBJ1-6; tentative D call: TRBD1 (5 bases). The CDR3 has 16 residues. V was trimmed by 5 bases and J by 2 bases, leaving 13 bases between them. The germline gives CDR1 MNHNS, CDR2 SASEGT. Here the CDR3 DNA reads TGTGCCAGCAGTACGGGGTCGGGACCCTATAATTCACCCCTCCACTTT. Translation: CASSTGSGPYNSPLHF.

This clonotype has a count of ten or more. This chain uses TRBV20-1 with TRBJ1-3, with unresolved D. Germline V gene lookup returns CDR1 DFQATT and CDR2 SNEGSKA (reference sequence). Trimming left V 1 base short and J 8 bases short, with 15 bases between. The length of the CDR3 is 14 residues. The CDR3 loop is CSARAAVGIDTIYF. DNA of the CDR3: TGCAGTGCTAGAGCCGCGGTAGGGATCGACACCATATATTTT.

At least ten counts were recorded for this clonotype. The chain carries TRBV6-2 or TRBV6-3 and TRBJ1-5; tentative D call: TRBD1 (5 bases). Deletions cut 3 bases from V and 4 bases from J, with 16 bases between. Germline V gene data show CDR1 as MNHEY and CDR2 as SVGEGT. The length of the CDR3 is 16 residues. In nucleotides, the CDR3 is TGTGCCAGCAGTTATTGGGGGAGGGGCCCTAATCAGCCCCAGCATTTT. It encodes CASSYWGRGPNQPQHF.

The chain recombines TRBV5-8 with TRBJ2-2; 7 bases are shared with TRBD1. V trimming: 4 bases; J trimming: 0 bases; junction bases outside the gene matches: 6. The CDR3 consists of 16 residues. Looked up from germline, CDR1 is SGHTS and CDR2 is YDEGEE. The CDR3 sequence is CASSPTGTANTGELFF. The CDR3 DNA follows: TGTGCCAGCAGCCCCACCGGGACAGCGAACACCGGGGAGCTGTTTTTT.

This clonotype was seen repeatedly, ten times or more. The chain employs TRBV27 and TRBJ2-7; D is unclear. Trimming cost V 6 bases and J 2 bases, with 11 bases left between them. CDR1 and CDR2 from the germline V gene are MNHEY and SMNVEV (reference sequence). The CDR3 extends over 13 amino acids. The CDR3 here is CASSWGSPYEQYF. As DNA, the CDR3 is TGTGCCAGCAGCTGGGGTTCCCCCTACGAGCAGTACTTC.

This clonotype has ten or more counts. The chain uses TRBV3-1 and TRBJ2-7, with D perhaps given as TRBD1 or TRBD2 (5 bases each). The CDR3 has 12 residues. The V gene's germline CDR1 is LGHDT and CDR2 YNNKEL (reference sequence). With 3 bases removed from V and 7 bases from J, the gap between germline ends came to 10 bases. CDR3 protein: CASSQGTAEQYF. The CDR3 bases are TGTGCCAGCAGCCAGGGGACGGCTGAGCAGTACTTC.

This clonotype was detected ten times or more. V and J are TRBV2 and TRBJ1-2; no definite D call. This CDR3 contains 12 residues. Trimming took off 7 bases at V and 0 bases at J, with 6 bases between the two ends. The germline V gene has CDR1 SNHLY and CDR2 FYNNEI. The CDR3 nucleotides are TGTGCCAGCAAGCCAGCTAACTATGGCTACACCTTC. Its protein product is CASKPANYGYTF.

This clonotype was counted only a few times. CDR3: CASSQADGELFF. CDR3 in DNA: TGTGCCAGCAGCCAAGCGGACGGGGAGCTGTTTTTT. The rearrangement joins TRBV14 to TRBJ2-2; D ambiguous. V was pared by 1 base and J by 7 bases, with 4 bases between. The CDR3 runs to 12 residues. Germline CDR1 reads SGHDN; CDR2 reads FVKESK.

This clonotype showed up many times. The DNA for the CDR3 is TGTGCCAGCAGCCAAACTAGCGGGGGGGCTAGTGAGCAGTTCTTC. It yields the protein CASSQTSGGASEQFF. The rearrangement joins TRBV7-3 to TRBJ2-1; 13 nucleotides align to TRBD2. With V trimmed by 5 bases and J by 9 bases, 7 bases remained unmatched. The CDR3 has 15 residues. Germline V gene data show CDR1 as SGHTA and CDR2 as FQGTGA.

Many counts were recorded for this clonotype. V and J are TRBV2 and TRBJ2-7, with D perhaps TRBD1 (6 bases). Trimming pared 7 bases from V and 5 bases from J, leaving 6 bases between. The CDR3 covers 10 residues. Germline V gene data show CDR1 as SNHLY and CDR2 as FYNNEI. The CDR3 sequence is CASNRDEQYF. CDR3 bases: TGTGCCAGCAACAGGGACGAGCAGTACTTC.

V usage is TRBV10-3 and J usage is TRBJ1-4; 9 bases map to TRBD1. V lost 0 bases, J lost 5 bases, and 4 bases stayed unmatched. Germline CDR1 and CDR2: ENHRY and SYGVKD. This CDR3 has 16 residues. The CDR3 DNA follows: TGTGCCATCAGTGAGTCCCTCGGGACAGGGAATGAAAAACTGTTTTTT. Translating it yields CAISESLGTGNEKLFF.

The CDR3 DNA reads TGTGCCAGCAGTCGACAGGGGAAAGGCTATGGCTACACCTTC. Protein: CASSRQGKGYGYTF. The chain combines TRBV27 with TRBJ1-2, with 8 bases lining up with TRBD1. Germline loops: CDR1 MNHEY, CDR2 SMNVEV (reference sequence). This CDR3 has 14 residues. V lost 5 bases, J lost 4 bases, and 6 bases stayed unmatched.

The chain uses TRBV6-5 and TRBJ2-3, with a possible D match to TRBD1 (6 bases). The CDR3 covers 15 residues. Germline lookup yields CDR1 MNHEY and CDR2 SVGAGI. The ends were cut back, 4 bases at V and 9 bases at J, with 20 bases in the middle. CDR3 region: CASSFLPVGQTTQYF. The CDR3, as DNA: TGTGCCAGCAGTTTTCTACCAGTCGGACAGACAACGCAGTATTTT.

In this sample, this clonotype turned up a few times. The chain uses TRBV19 and TRBJ1-1; possible D gene TRBD1, 5 bases. Per germline, CDR1 LNHDA and CDR2 SQIVND (reference sequence). V lost 1 base and J 4 bases, leaving 16 bases between the germline ends. CDR3 length equals 16 residues. In DNA, the CDR3 is TGTGCCAGTAGTATAGGGGGCGGCGGTCGAAGCACTGAAGCTTTCTTT. It specifies CASSIGGGGRSTEAFF.

The table lists this clonotype with many counts. The chain employs TRBV20-1 and TRBJ1-1; no definite D call. The CDR3 has 13 residues. Germline V gives CDR1 DFQATT, CDR2 SNEGSKA (reference sequence). The V gene lost 5 bases and the J gene lost 4 bases, with 14 bases spanning the gap. The CDR3 sequence: CSAPAVDVTEAFF. In DNA form, the CDR3 reads TGCAGTGCTCCAGCAGTGGATGTCACTGAAGCTTTCTTT.

This clonotype came up many times. The V and J genes are TRBV5-1 and TRBJ1-1; TRBD1 is a possible D gene (6 bases). There are 15 residues in the CDR3. Germline V gene sequence: CDR1 SGHRS, CDR2 YFSETQ. The V and J ends lost 3 bases and 0 bases respectively, with 12 bases between them. The CDR3 nucleotides are TGCGCCAGCAGCTCCGGGAACAGGGTGAACACTGAAGCTTTCTTT. Amino acids: CASSSGNRVNTEAFF.

This clonotype was seen many times. V usage is TRBV15 and J usage is TRBJ1-2; a possible D gene is TRBD1 (6 bases). Germline CDR1 reads LNHNV; CDR2 reads YYDKDF (reference sequence). The CDR3 sequence is 17 residues long. Trimming shortened V by 1 base and J by 6 bases, and 21 bases separated the two germline ends. The CDR3 reads CATSRVKVGGRLHGYTF. The CDR3 DNA is TGTGCCACCAGCAGAGTAAAAGTTGGGGGGCGTCTTCATGGCTACACCTTC.

The V gene is TRBV29-1, the J gene TRBJ2-7; the D is unclear. Germline-derived CDR1 and CDR2 are SQVTM and ANQGSEA. There are 13 residues in the CDR3. Trimming stripped 3 bases from V and 0 bases from J, with 9 bases between. The CDR3 DNA is TGCAGCGTTGACGGCCAGAGCTCCTACGAGCAGTACTTC. This gives the protein CSVDGQSSYEQYF.

The sample holds many counts of this clonotype. The chain uses TRBV18 and TRBJ2-5, with D perhaps TRBD2 (5 bases). CDR1 and CDR2 from the germline V gene are KGHSH and LQKENI. Trimming took off 0 bases at V and 1 base at J, with 6 bases between the two ends. The CDR3 is made up of 14 amino acids. The DNA of the CDR3 is TGTGCCAGCTCACCACCGAGCGGCCAAGAGACCCAGTACTTC. Protein sequence: CASSPPSGQETQYF.

This clonotype appeared a few times. The chain carries TRBV7-9 and TRBJ2-2; TRBD2 matches 10 bases. Per germline, CDR1 SEHNR and CDR2 FQNEAQ (reference sequence). With 2 bases clipped from V and 4 bases from J, the junction kept 4 bases outside the gene matches. CDR3 size: 16 residues. In DNA, the CDR3 is TGTGCCAGCAGCTTAACTAGCGGGGCCCCCACCGGGGAGCTGTTTTTT. Protein product: CASSLTSGAPTGELFF.

The CDR3 loop is CSGHPAGGGSTDTQYF. Here the CDR3 DNA reads TGCAGTGGTCATCCGGCAGGGGGCGGGAGCACAGATACGCAGTATTTT. The V call is TRBV20-1, the J call TRBJ2-3, with TRBD1 identical over 8 bases. V dropped 7 bases and J dropped 0; count of bases not matched to a gene: 12. There are 16 residues in the CDR3. CDR1 and CDR2 (germline): DFQATT, SNEGSKA (reference sequence).

Ten or more counts support this clonotype. The chain recombines TRBV6-1 with TRBJ1-2; weak D call: TRBD1 (5 bases). Trimming stripped 10 bases from V and 5 bases from J, with 17 bases between. Germline values: CDR1 MNHNS, CDR2 SASEGT. The CDR3 loop spans 13 amino acids. The CDR3 region has the DNA TGTGCCACCAGATTGGGGGTGGGGTATGGCTACACCTTC. Amino acids: CATRLGVGYGYTF.

As concerns this clonotype: One junction end does not reproduce the germline sequence, and a read error may be involved. The V call is TRBV6-1, the J call TRBJ1-5; unclear D gene. The CDR3 consists of 14 residues. CDR1 and CDR2 from the germline V gene are MNHNS and SASEGT. The CDR3: CAISDQAAGQPQHF. The CDR3 nucleotides are TGTGCCATCAGTGACCAGGCGGCGGGTCAGCCCCAGCATTTT.

V and J are TRBV28 and TRBJ1-2; TRBD1 is a possible D gene (5 bases). Germline CDR1 and CDR2: MDHEN and SYDVKM. Deletions cut 7 bases from V and 8 bases from J, with 14 bases between. The CDR3 is made up of 12 amino acids. The CDR3 here is CASNRGDRGYTF. In DNA form, the CDR3 reads TGTGCCAGCAATCGGGGGGATCGAGGCTACACCTTC.

The chain recombines TRBV19 with TRBJ2-7; maybe TRBD1 (6 bases). Trimming stripped 5 bases from V and 0 bases from J, with 20 bases between. The CDR3 sequence is 17 residues long. From germline, CDR1 is LNHDA and CDR2 SQIVND (reference sequence). CDR3 protein: CASSSYPWTDSSYEQYF. Here the CDR3 DNA reads TGTGCCAGTAGTTCCTACCCATGGACGGACAGCTCCTACGAGCAGTACTTC.